Listed below are T cell receptor beta chains from one sample, sequenced in a study of PD-1 blockade in classical Hodgkin lymphoma. Data came from immunoSEQ multiplex PCR; TCRdb stores just in-frame clones and leaves some out. The profile shows about 85,000 clones, about nine tenths of them singletons. The sample was peripheral blood mononuclear cells (PBMCs), taken before the second cycle of nivolumab. All receptors come from a human donor with classical Hodgkin lymphoma. CDR3s include the opening cysteine and the closing phenylalanine or tryptophan. Each record gives: D gene, clone size, J gene, V gene, CDR3 DNA, CDR3 protein. D genes are given only for firm matches. Not all rows give a size; the values are once, few, many and, for expanded clones, a class.

>TRBD1|-|TRBJ1-2|TRBV7-9
TGTGCCAGCAGCTTAATGTCGGCAGGGGGCGTTGATGGCTACACCTTC
CASSLMSAGGVDGYTF
>TRBD2|-|TRBJ2-1|TRBV29-1
TGCAGCGGCGCCGGGACTAGCTTTCCTAGGAGCTCCTACAATGAGCAGTTCTTC
CSGAGTSFPRSSYNEQFF
>TRBD1|-|TRBJ1-4|TRBV5-5
TGTGCCAGCAGCATCTTCCCCGGGACAGGGGGCGCTCCCGAAAAACTGTTTTTT
CASSIFPGTGGAPEKLFF
>-|-|TRBJ2-5|TRBV9
TGTGCCAGCAGCGTAGGTCCCATGGGTCGAACCCACACTTTGACCCAGTACTTC
CASSVGPMGRTHTLTQYF
>-|-|TRBJ2-3|TRBV29-1
TGCAGCGTCGAAGGGAATACGCAGTATTTT
CSVEGNTQYF
>-|-|TRBJ2-1|TRBV20-1
TGCAGTGCGGAATTAGCTGATGAGCAGTTCTTC
CSAELADEQFF
>-|-|TRBJ1-2|TRBV5-1
TGCGCCAGCAGCTCAGAGAGGAACTATGGCTACACCTTC
CASSSERNYGYTF
>-|-|TRBJ2-2|TRBV11-2
TGTGCCAGCAGCTTAGGGACAGCTGGGGGCGAGCTGTTTTTT
CASSLGTAGGELFF
>-|-|TRBJ1-1|TRBV5-1
TGCGCCAGCAGCTCGTATGTCCACACTGAAGCTTTCTTT
CASSSYVHTEAFF
>-|-|TRBJ2-3|TRBV7-3
TGTGCCAGCAGCCCCGGGACGGGAGATACGCAGTATTTT
CASSPGTGDTQYF
>-|-|TRBJ2-3|TRBV7-3
TGTGCCAGCAGCTTAACGTTGAGGGGGATCGGCACAGATACGCAGTATTTT
CASSLTLRGIGTDTQYF
>-|-|TRBJ1-1|TRBV15
TGTGCCACCAGCATACAGGCTCACACTGAAGCTTTCTTT
CATSIQAHTEAFF
>-|-|TRBJ2-2|TRBV7-7
TGTGCTAGCGCAGGGCTCTGGAACACCGGGGAGCTGTTTTTT
CASAGLWNTGELFF
>-|-|TRBJ1-1|TRBV6-6
TGTGCCAGCAGTTATTCGACAGGTCGGGGGAACACTGAAGCTTTCTTT
CASSYSTGRGNTEAFF
>-|-|TRBJ1-1|TRBV11-3
TGTGCCAGCAGCTTAGGGCACCTGAACACTGAAGCTTTCTTT
CASSLGHLNTEAFF
>-|-|TRBJ1-1|TRBV7-3
TGTGCCAGCAGCTTAACGCCGGGGGACACTGAAGCTTTCTTT
CASSLTPGDTEAFF
>-|-|TRBJ1-1|TRBV21-1
TGTGCCAGCAGCCCGCCGGGACAGATTGTTCACTTT
CASSPPGQIVHF
>-|-|TRBJ2-7|TRBV2
TGTGCCAGCAGCCCTTACGAGCAGTACTTC
CASSPYEQYF
>-|-|TRBJ2-6|TRBV6-5
TGTGCCAGCAGCTATGAAGCTGGGGCCAACGTCCTGACTTTC
CASSYEAGANVLTF
>TRBD1|-|TRBJ2-5|TRBV7-7
TGTGCTAGCAGCTTGGGACAGCAAGAGACCCAGTACTTC
CASSLGQQETQYF
>-|-|TRBJ2-7|TRBV6-6
TGTGCCAGCAGTTTCACCGGACCAGGCTACGAGCAGTACTTC
CASSFTGPGYEQYF
>-|-|TRBJ1-1|TRBV6-5
TGTGCCAGCAGTTACCGTGGGCGGGCTGAAGCTTTCTTT
CASSYRGRAEAFF
>TRBD2|-|TRBJ2-3|TRBV9
TGTGCCAGCAGCGTAGTTGCTAGCGGCTCCACCAGGGGCACAGATACGCAGTATTTT
CASSVVASGSTRGTDTQYF
>TRBD2|-|TRBJ2-3|TRBV5-1
TGCGCCAGCATGAGCGGGACTAGCGGCACAGATACGCAGTATTTT
CASMSGTSGTDTQYF
>-|-|TRBJ1-4|TRBV28
TGTGCCAGATTTGTGCGTGAAAAACTGTTTTTT
CARFVREKLFF
>-|once|TRBJ1-1|TRBV9
TGTGCCAGCAGCGTAGCGGGGGACACTGAAGCTTTCTTT
CASSVAGDTEAFF
>-|-|TRBJ1-3|TRBV7-8
TGTGCCAGCAGCTTATCTGGCAGGGGATATTCTGGAAACACCATATATTTT
CASSLSGRGYSGNTIYF
>-|-|TRBJ1-2|TRBV18
TGTGCCAGCTCACCCCCCCAGGACCGACGGCGCGGCTACACCTTC
CASSPPQDRRRGYTF
>TRBD1|once|TRBJ2-1|TRBV6-6
TGTGCCAGCAGTGCTTACCGGGACAGACCAAATGAGCAGTTCTTC
CASSAYRDRPNEQFF
>TRBD1|-|TRBJ1-3|TRBV6-1
TGTGCCAGCAGTGGAGGGACAGCTGGAAACACCATATATTTT
CASSGGTAGNTIYF